This T cell receptor (beta chain) is from a study of T cell responses to AZD1222 COVID-19 vaccine. The table lists this clone with a count of one. Its specificity is not known. CDR1 and CDR2 from the germline V gene are MNHEY and SMNVEV (reference sequence). The CDR3 consists of 14 residues. Losses at the gene ends were 5 bases for V and 7 bases for J; bases not matched to a gene: 11. Notes on the study in general: Across spike, vaccine-associated CD4 TCRs were found, dominant at 160-218 and 743-854. Unmutated regions of variants are reportedly targeted by nearly half of spike-specific TCRs. It was only a handful of AZD1222 recipients who were seropositive at baseline. Sampled repertoires all dated from after the peak T cell response.

Assay used: immunoSEQ multiplex PCR; TCRdb lists only in-frame clones, some missing. The sample consists of 100,000 to 150,000 clones, over 90% of them appearing once. The sequence was obtained from an adult in good health. This chain links TRBV27 with TRBJ2-7; 7 positions agree with TRBD1. The source material was peripheral blood, sampled on day 0 of AZD1222 vaccination. CDR3 in amino acids: CASSRWTGAPEQYF. The DNA for the CDR3 is TGTGCCAGCAGTCGATGGACAGGAGCGCCGGAGCAGTACTTC.